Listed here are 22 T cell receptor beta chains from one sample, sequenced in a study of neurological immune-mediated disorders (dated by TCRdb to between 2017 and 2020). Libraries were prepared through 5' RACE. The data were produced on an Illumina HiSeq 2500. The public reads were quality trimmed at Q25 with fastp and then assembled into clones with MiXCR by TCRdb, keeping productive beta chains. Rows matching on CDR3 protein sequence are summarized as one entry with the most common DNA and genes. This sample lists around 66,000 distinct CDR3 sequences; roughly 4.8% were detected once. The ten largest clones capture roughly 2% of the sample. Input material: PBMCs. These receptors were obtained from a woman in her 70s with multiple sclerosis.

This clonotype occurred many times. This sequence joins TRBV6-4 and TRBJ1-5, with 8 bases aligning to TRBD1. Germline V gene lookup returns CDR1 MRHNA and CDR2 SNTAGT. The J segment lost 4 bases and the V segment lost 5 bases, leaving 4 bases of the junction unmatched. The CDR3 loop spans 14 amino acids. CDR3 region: CASSYRGKNQPQHF. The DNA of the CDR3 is TGTGCCAGCAGTTACAGGGGGAAGAATCAGCCCCAGCATTTT.

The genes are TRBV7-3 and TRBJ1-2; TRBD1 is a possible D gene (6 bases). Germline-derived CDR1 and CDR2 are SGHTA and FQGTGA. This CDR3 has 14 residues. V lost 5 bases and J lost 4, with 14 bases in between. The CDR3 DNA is TGTGCCAGCAGCCCCGCCGTAGGGGGCTATGGCTACACCTTC. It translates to CASSPAVGGYGYTF.

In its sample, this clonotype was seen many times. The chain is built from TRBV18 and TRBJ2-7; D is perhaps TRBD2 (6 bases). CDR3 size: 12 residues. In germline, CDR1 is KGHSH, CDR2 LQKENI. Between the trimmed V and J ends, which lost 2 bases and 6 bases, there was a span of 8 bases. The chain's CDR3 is CASSPAGSEQYF. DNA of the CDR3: TGTGCCAGCTCACCAGCGGGGTCCGAGCAGTACTTC.

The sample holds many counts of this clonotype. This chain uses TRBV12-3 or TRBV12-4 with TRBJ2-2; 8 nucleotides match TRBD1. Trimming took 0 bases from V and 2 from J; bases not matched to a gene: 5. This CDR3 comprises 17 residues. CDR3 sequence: CASSLAGQGANTGELFF. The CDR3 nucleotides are TGTGCCAGCAGTTTAGCTGGACAGGGAGCTAACACCGGGGAGCTGTTTTTT.

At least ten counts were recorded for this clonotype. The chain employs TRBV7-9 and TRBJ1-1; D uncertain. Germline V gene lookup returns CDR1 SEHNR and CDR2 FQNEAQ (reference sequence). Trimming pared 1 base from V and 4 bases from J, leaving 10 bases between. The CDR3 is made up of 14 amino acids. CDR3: CASSLVLVSTEAFF. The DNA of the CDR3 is TGTGCCAGCAGCTTAGTCCTGGTAAGCACTGAAGCTTTCTTT. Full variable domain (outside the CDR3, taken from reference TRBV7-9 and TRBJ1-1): DTGVSQNPRHKITKRGQNVTFRCDPISEHNRLYWYRQTLGQGPEFLTYFQNEAQLEKSRLLSDRFSAERPKGSFSTLEIQRTEQGDSAMYLCASSLVLVSTEAFFGQGTRLTVV.

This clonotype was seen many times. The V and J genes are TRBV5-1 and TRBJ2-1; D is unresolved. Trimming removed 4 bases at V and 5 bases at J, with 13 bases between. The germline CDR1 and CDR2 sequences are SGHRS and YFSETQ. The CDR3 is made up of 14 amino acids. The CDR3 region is CASSRALDNNEQFF. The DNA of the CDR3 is TGCGCCAGCAGCAGAGCCCTGGATAACAATGAGCAGTTCTTC.

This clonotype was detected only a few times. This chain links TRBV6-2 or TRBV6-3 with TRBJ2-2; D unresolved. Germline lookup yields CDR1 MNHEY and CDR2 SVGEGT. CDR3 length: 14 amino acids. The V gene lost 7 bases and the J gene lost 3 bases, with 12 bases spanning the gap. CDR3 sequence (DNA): TGTGCCAGCAACACCCTCCCCGACACCGGGGAGCTGTTTTTT. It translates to CASNTLPDTGELFF.

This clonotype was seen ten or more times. The CDR3: CASSFLDRARGEQFF. In nucleotides, the CDR3 is TGTGCCAGCAGCTTCCTCGACAGGGCAAGGGGTGAGCAGTTCTTC. This chain connects TRBV7-9 to TRBJ2-1; 7 nucleotides agree with TRBD1. This CDR3 contains 15 residues. Per the germline V gene, CDR1 is SEHNR and CDR2 is FQNEAQ (reference sequence). Trimming took 3 bases from V and 9 from J; bases not matched to a gene: 11. Looking up the rest from reference TRBV7-9 and TRBJ2-1 gives the full variable domain: DTGVSQNPRHKITKRGQNVTFRCDPISEHNRLYWYRQTLGQGPEFLTYFQNEAQLEKSRLLSDRFSAERPKGSFSTLEIQRTEQGDSAMYLCASSFLDRARGEQFFGPGTRLTVL.

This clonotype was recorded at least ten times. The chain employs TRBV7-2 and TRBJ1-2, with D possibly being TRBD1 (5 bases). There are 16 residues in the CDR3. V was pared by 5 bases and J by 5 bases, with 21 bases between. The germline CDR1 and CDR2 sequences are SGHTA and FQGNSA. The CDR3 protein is CASSIYLRGRRYGYTF. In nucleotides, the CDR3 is TGTGCCAGCAGCATTTATCTTCGGGGACGACGATATGGCTACACCTTC.

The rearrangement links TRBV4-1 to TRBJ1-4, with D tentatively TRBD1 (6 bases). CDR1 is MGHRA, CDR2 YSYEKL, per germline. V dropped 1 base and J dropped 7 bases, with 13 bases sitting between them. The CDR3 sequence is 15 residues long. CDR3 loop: CASSQVGTPSEKLFF. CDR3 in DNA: TGCGCCAGCAGCCAAGTCGGGACACCCTCTGAAAAACTGTTTTTT.

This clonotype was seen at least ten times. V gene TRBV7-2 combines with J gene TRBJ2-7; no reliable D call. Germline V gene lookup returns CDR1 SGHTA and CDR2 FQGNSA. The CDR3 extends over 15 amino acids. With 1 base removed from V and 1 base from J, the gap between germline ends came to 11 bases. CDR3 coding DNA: TGTGCCAGCAGCTTAGACGAGACTCATTCCTACGAGCAGTACTTC. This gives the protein CASSLDETHSYEQYF.

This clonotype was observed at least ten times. Here the CDR3 DNA reads TGTGCCACCAGCAGAGAACCCTTGGCGAACACAGATACGCAGTATTTT. As protein: CATSREPLANTDTQYF. The chain recombines TRBV15 with TRBJ2-3; D unresolved. CDR1 and CDR2 (germline): LNHNV, YYDKDF (reference sequence). This CDR3 is 16 amino acids long. Trimming took off 0 bases at V and 2 bases at J, with 12 bases between the two ends.

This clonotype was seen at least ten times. The CDR3 coding sequence is TGCGCCAGCAGCCAGAGCGGGAGCGGGGACGAGCAGTACTTC. This codes for CASSQSGSGDEQYF. The gene calls are TRBV5-1 and TRBJ2-7; 8 positions match TRBD2. CDR3 length: 14 amino acids. Germline V gives CDR1 SGHRS, CDR2 YFSETQ. V lost 4 bases, J lost 5 bases, and 8 bases stayed unmatched.

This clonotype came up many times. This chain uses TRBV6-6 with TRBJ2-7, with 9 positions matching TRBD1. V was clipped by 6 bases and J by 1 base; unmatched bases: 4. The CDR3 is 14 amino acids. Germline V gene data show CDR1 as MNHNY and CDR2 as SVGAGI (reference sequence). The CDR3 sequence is CASRAGTGSYEQYF. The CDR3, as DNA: TGTGCCAGCAGAGCCGGGACAGGGTCCTACGAGCAGTACTTC.

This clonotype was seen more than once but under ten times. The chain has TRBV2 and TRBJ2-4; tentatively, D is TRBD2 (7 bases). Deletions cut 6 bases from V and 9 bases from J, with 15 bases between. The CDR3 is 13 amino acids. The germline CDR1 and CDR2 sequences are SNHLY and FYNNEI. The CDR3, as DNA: TGTGCCAGCAGGGGACCCGCGGGGGCCATTCAGTACTTC. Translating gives CASRGPAGAIQYF. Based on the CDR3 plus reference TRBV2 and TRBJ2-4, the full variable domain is EPEVTQTPSHQVTQMGQEVILRCVPISNHLYFYWYRQILGQKVEFLVSFYNNEISEKSEIFDDQFSVERPDGSNFTLKIRSTKLEDSAMYFCASRGPAGAIQYFGAGTRLSVL.

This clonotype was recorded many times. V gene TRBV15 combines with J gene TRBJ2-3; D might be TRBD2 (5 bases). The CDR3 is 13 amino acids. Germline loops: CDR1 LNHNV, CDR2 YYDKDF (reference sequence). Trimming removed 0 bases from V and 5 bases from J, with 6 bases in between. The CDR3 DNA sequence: TGTGCCACCAGCAGAGATCGGGGAGATACGCAGTATTTT. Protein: CATSRDRGDTQYF.

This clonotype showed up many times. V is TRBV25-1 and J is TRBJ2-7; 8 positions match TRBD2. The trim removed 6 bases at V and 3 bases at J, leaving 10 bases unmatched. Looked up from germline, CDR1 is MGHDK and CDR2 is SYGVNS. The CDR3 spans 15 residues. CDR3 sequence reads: CASSTKGLAGYEQYF. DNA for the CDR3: TGTGCCAGCAGCACGAAGGGGCTAGCGGGCTACGAGCAGTACTTC.

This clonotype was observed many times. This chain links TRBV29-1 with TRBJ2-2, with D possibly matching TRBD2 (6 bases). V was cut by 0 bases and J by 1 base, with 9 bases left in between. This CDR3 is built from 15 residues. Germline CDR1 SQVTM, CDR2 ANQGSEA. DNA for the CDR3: TGCAGCGTTGAAGACGGGACTCGGAACACCGGGGAGCTGTTTTTT. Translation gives CSVEDGTRNTGELFF.

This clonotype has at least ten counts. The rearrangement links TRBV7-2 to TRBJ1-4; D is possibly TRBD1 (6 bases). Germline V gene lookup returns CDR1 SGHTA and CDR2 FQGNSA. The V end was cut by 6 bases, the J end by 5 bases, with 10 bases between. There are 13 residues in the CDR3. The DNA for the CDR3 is TGTGCCAGCAGAGGGGGTTTGAATGAAAAACTGTTTTTT. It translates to CASRGGLNEKLFF.

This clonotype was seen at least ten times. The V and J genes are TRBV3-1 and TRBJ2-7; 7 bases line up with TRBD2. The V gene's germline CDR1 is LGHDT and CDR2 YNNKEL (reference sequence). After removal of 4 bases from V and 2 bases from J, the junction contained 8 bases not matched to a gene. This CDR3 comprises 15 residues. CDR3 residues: CASSLQRGAPYEQYF. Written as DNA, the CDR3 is TGTGCCAGCAGCCTTCAGCGGGGTGCCCCCTACGAGCAGTACTTC.

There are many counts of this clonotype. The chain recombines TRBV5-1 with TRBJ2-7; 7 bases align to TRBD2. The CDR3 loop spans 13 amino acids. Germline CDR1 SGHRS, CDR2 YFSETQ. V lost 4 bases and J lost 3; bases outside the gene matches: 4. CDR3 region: CASSRDYNYEQYF. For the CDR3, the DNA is TGCGCCAGCAGCCGGGACTACAACTACGAGCAGTACTTC.

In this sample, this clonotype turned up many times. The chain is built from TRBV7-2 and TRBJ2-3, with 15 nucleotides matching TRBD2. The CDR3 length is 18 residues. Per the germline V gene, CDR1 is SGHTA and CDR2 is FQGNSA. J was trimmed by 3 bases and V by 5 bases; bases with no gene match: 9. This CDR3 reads CASSPLLGTSGRTDTQYF. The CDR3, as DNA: TGTGCCAGCAGCCCTTTACTCGGGACTAGCGGGAGGACAGATACGCAGTATTTT. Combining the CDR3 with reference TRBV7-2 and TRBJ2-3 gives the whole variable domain GAGVSQSPSNKVTEKGKDVELRCDPISGHTALYWYRQSLGQGLEFLIYFQGNSAPDKSGLPSDRFSAERTGGSVSTLTIQRTQQEDSAVYLCASSPLLGTSGRTDTQYFGPGTRLTVL.